A selection of T cell receptor beta chains follows, all from one sample in a study of T cells in Graves' hyperthyroidism and ophthalmopathy. TCRdb ran MiXCR on the multiplex PCR reads and lists one entry per CDR3 protein. The table lists more than 150,000 distinct CDR3 sequences, about 17% of them singletons. Sample: blood. Every receptor here comes from a woman aged 50 to 60 with Graves' hyperthyroidism. CDR3s leave out the opening cysteine and the closing phenylalanine or tryptophan.

V gene: TRBV7-9; CDR3 protein: ASRGGQGYYEQY
V gene: TRBV24-1; CDR3 protein: ATSDLSGRGQETQY
V gene: TRBV19; CDR3 protein: ASSKPLGTGVGDEQF
V gene: TRBV4-1; CDR3 protein: ASSQPTENTEAF
V gene: TRBV6-1; CDR3 protein: ASKKGDGPYEQY
V gene: TRBV5-5; CDR3 protein: ASSSGESSALAGNTIY
V gene: TRBV18; CDR3 protein: ASSPDPGRDIQY
V gene: TRBV6-1; CDR3 protein: ASSARGGEQY
V gene: TRBV11-2; CDR3 protein: ASSLVRQGGTGELF
V gene: TRBV3-1; CDR3 protein: ASSSMGEQY
V gene: TRBV7-3; CDR3 protein: ASSLFGTSGNEQF
V gene: TRBV7-8; CDR3 protein: ASRKGRSVTEAF
V gene: TRBV2; CDR3 protein: ASSERSSYEQY
V gene: TRBV14; CDR3 protein: ASRSERAYGYT
V gene: TRBV18; CDR3 protein: ASSPGGREKLF
V gene: TRBV5-5; CDR3 protein: ASSLAGGSGNTIY
V gene: TRBV4-1; CDR3 protein: ASIQEDKVGNEQF
V gene: TRBV5-1; CDR3 protein: ASSSRWQSSYEQY
V gene: TRBV20-1; CDR3 protein: SARQSDRGNSPLH
V gene: TRBV19; CDR3 protein: ASSAGLAGEQY
V gene: TRBV5-1; CDR3 protein: ASSLATQTQY
V gene: TRBV28; CDR3 protein: ASSFRGGGNTIY
V gene: TRBV6-1; CDR3 protein: ASSSRGRTNEKLF
V gene: TRBV19; CDR3 protein: ASSLSQDSPLH
V gene: TRBV5-1; CDR3 protein: ASSLAGTLNTGELF
V gene: TRBV12-3/TRBV12-4; CDR3 protein: ASSLGRYYGYT
V gene: TRBV27; CDR3 protein: ASISNYGYT
V gene: TRBV3-1; CDR3 protein: ASNDSGGKDTQY
V gene: TRBV20-1; CDR3 protein: SAIPPGQGYGYT
V gene: TRBV20-1; CDR3 protein: SARGGGTVDWSANVLT